One T cell receptor beta chain is described in this entry. What it recognizes is unknown. About 40,000 productive templates were obtained per sample on average. Only in-frame clones appear in the TCRdb table, and some are missing; sequencing was by immunoSEQ multiplex PCR. The sample has over 10,000 clones, over 70% seen once. This sample stems from a study of STAT3 mutations in large granular lymphocyte leukemia. The study's findings and limits: TCR clonotype switching after therapy occurred in about 35% of the 18 patients. Every T-LGLL patient had at least one immunodominant TCRbeta clonotype. Clonal expansion was inferred from samples taken at other timepoints.

The sequence derives from a man in his 60s with T-cell large granular lymphocyte leukemia. Some clones in this sample may be carry-over from other donors' samples. The specimen sequenced was peripheral blood mononuclear cells.

The CDR3 reads CASSQLRGYEQYF. DNA for the CDR3: TGTGCCAGCAGCCAGCTACGGGGATACGAGCAGTACTTC. The chain has TRBV4-2 and TRBJ2-7; D possibly corresponds to TRBD2 (5 bases). Trimming left V 3 bases short and J 4 bases short, with 10 bases between. The CDR3 covers 13 residues. CDR1 is LGHNA, CDR2 YNFKEQ, per germline.